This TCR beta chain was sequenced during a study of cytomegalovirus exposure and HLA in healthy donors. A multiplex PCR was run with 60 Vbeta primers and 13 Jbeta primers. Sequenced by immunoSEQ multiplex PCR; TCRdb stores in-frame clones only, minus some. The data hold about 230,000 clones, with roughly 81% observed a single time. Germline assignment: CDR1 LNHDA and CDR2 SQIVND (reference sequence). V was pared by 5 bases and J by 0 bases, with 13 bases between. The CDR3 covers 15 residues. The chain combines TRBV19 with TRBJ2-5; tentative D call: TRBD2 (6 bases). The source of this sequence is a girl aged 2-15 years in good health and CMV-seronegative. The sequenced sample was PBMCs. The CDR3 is CASSAPTSYQETQYF. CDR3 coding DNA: TGTGCCAGTAGTGCTCCCACTAGCTACCAAGAGACCCAGTACTTC.